These 6 T cell receptor beta chains were all obtained from the same sample, sequenced in a study of cytomegalovirus exposure and HLA in healthy donors. The PCR ran on 60 Vbeta and 13 Jbeta primers. Profiled with immunoSEQ multiplex PCR; TCRdb holds only in-frame clones, not every one. Seen here are 200,000 or so clones, around 80% observed once, and the top ten hold 3.8%. Sequenced sample: PBMCs. These receptors all stem from a male donor in good health and CMV-seronegative.

This chain uses TRBV11-2 with TRBJ2-6; D is undetermined. CDR3 size: 12 residues. The ends were cut back, 0 bases at V and 11 bases at J, with 5 bases in the middle. The germline CDR1 and CDR2 sequences are SGHAT and FQNNGV. This chain's CDR3 is CASSLDSYVLTF. In DNA, the CDR3 is TGTGCCAGCAGCTTAGATTCATACGTCCTGACTTTC.

The rearrangement uses TRBV9 and TRBJ2-2; D unclear. Trimming removed 10 bases from V and 0 bases from J, with 10 bases in between. Looked up from germline, CDR1 is SGDLS and CDR2 is YYNGEE. The length of the CDR3 is 13 residues. The CDR3 protein is CASRVSNTGELFF. The CDR3 region has the DNA TGTGCCTCCCGGGTCTCGAACACCGGGGAGCTGTTTTTT.

The genes are TRBV18 and TRBJ2-7, with 9 bases that match TRBD1. The CDR3 is made up of 16 amino acids. Germline loops: CDR1 KGHSH, CDR2 LQKENI. The ends lost 4 bases at V and 5 bases at J; junction bases unmatched: 12. Here the CDR3 DNA reads TGTGCCAGCTCACAAACTCCGGGACAGGGAACAAACGAGCAGTACTTC. Amino acid sequence: CASSQTPGQGTNEQYF.

The chain has TRBV19 and TRBJ2-7, with unresolved D. The V and J ends lost 4 bases and 2 bases respectively, with 18 bases between them. Germline V lookup: CDR1 LNHDA, CDR2 SQIVND (reference sequence). This CDR3 spans 16 amino acids. CDR3 in DNA: TGTGCCAGTAGTACTTCGTTAACGCAGGCCACCTACGAGCAGTACTTC. This translates into CASSTSLTQATYEQYF.

The chain joins TRBV28 to TRBJ1-1; the match to TRBD1 covers 9 bases. CDR1 is MDHEN and CDR2 is SYDVKM in the germline V gene. Trimming removed 2 bases from V and 10 bases from J; junction bases left unmatched: 11. The CDR3 is 15 residues long. The CDR3 DNA sequence: TGTGCCAGCAGTTTAGTGGCCGGGACAGGGAGAGGAGCTTTCTTT. Residues: CASSLVAGTGRGAFF.

For this clone: At one of its ends the junction is not consistent with the germline gene, which may arise from a read error. The rearrangement joins TRBV7-9 to TRBJ2-7, with TRBD2 identical over 11 bases. The germline CDR1 and CDR2 sequences are SEHNR and FQNEAQ (reference sequence). The CDR3 contains 17 residues. The CDR3: CSSSLPLAGGPKDEQYF. In DNA, the CDR3 is TGTTCCAGCAGCTTGCCCTTAGCGGGAGGGCCCAAAGACGAGCAGTACTTC.